The T cell receptor (beta chain) under discussion was sequenced for a study of regulatory T cells in long-lasting Graves disease. Sample time point: persistent/refractory GD, antithyroid drugs over 5 years with positive TRAb. From RNA extracted from PBMCs, the TCR library was made. Library construction for TCR beta used iRepertoire HTBI primers and Arm-PCR of CDR3 regions. TCRdb independently ran MiXCR on the multiplex PCR reads; one entry per CDR3 protein. The sample includes 350,000 to 450,000 distinct CDR3 sequences, roughly 23% of them seen just once. Study-wide findings and caveats: In persistent patients, shared public clonotypes (roughly 2,800) outnumbered those in new patients (about 1,000).

This clonotype was picked up many times. What it binds is unknown. The germline V and J ends were trimmed by 7 bases and 5 bases, with 14 bases remaining between them. The CDR3 runs to 13 residues. The sequencing here drew on peripheral blood mononuclear cells (PBMCs), taken when the disease was refractory, from a patient treated with antithyroid drugs. This chain connects TRBV12-3 or TRBV12-4 to TRBJ1-2, with D maybe TRBD1 (5 bases). This sequence originates from a female donor with Graves disease. The CDR3 DNA follows: TGTGCCAGCACGCCTGGCAGGGATTATGGCTACACCTTC. This sequence encodes CASTPGRDYGYTF.